This passage covers 4 T cell receptor beta chains from one sample sequenced in a study of coeliac disease. Here immunoSEQ multiplex PCR was the method, and the copy in TCRdb shows in-frame clones only, minus some. Among about 6,700 clones listed, 60% to 70% were seen once. Overall study findings and caveats: In active celiac disease, intraepithelial and lamina propria TRB and TRG repertoires were less clonal than controls.

Antigens for these TCRs are unknown. Sequenced sample: lamina propria lymphocytes from the gut. The origin of the receptors is a young woman with active celiac disease.

This sequence joins TRBV9 and TRBJ2-2; 9 positions agree with TRBD2. CDR3 length: 14 residues. CDR1 and CDR2 (germline): SGDLS, YYNGEE. V shed 3 bases, J shed 6 bases, and the junction held 3 bases outside the gene matches. The CDR3 sequence: CASSALAGPGELFF. CDR3 in DNA: TGTGCCAGCAGCGCGCTAGCGGGGCCCGGGGAGCTGTTTTTT.

The rearrangement uses TRBV15 and TRBJ1-1; the D is unclear. CDR3 size: 17 residues. V lost 0 bases and J 0 bases, leaving 14 bases between the germline ends. In germline, CDR1 is LNHNV, CDR2 YYDKDF (reference sequence). This CDR3 is CATSRDRGKTLNTEAFF. CDR3 DNA: TGTGCCACCAGCAGAGATCGGGGAAAGACTCTGAACACTGAAGCTTTCTTT. The full variable domain, rest sourced from reference TRBV15 and TRBJ1-1, is DAMVIQNPRYQVTQFGKPVTLSCSQTLNHNVMYWYQQKSSQAPKLLFHYYDKDFNNEADTPDNFQSRRPNTSFCFLDIRSPGLGDTAMYLCATSRDRGKTLNTEAFFGQGTRLTVV.

The chain has TRBV27 and TRBJ2-7; 11 nucleotides line up with TRBD2. CDR3 size: 15 residues. The trim removed 4 bases at V and 3 bases at J, leaving 5 bases unmatched. Germline CDR1 reads MNHEY; CDR2 reads SMNVEV (reference sequence). The chain's CDR3 is CASSSFGTSGYEQYF. Written as DNA, the CDR3 is TGTGCCAGCAGTTCCTTCGGGACTAGCGGCTACGAGCAGTACTTC.

This rearrangement joins TRBV29-1 to TRBJ2-6; no reliable D call. Germline CDR1 reads SQVTM; CDR2 reads ANQGSEA. Between the trimmed V and J ends, which lost 1 base and 0 bases, there was a span of 4 bases. CDR3 length equals 14 residues. This CDR3 reads CSVEGASGANVLTF. The CDR3 DNA sequence: TGCAGCGTTGAAGGGGCCTCTGGGGCCAACGTCCTGACTTTC.